The source of this TCR beta chain is a study of human T cells and chemical hapten exposure. V gave up 3 bases and J gave up 7 bases, with 9 bases separating them. The V gene's germline CDR1 is DFQATT and CDR2 SNEGSKA (reference sequence). The CDR3 contains 12 residues. In TCRdb, the RACE reads were re-called with MiXCR into one record per CDR3 protein. The table includes 270,000 or so distinct CDR3 sequences, roughly 7.4% detected once. General study points: With regard to DPC sensitization, TCRs above 1 in 1000 frequency did not change.

Time point of the sample: pre-sensitization, week 0. Sample treatment: therapeutic diphenylcyclopropenone sensitization with weekly scalp DPC. This clonotype was picked up many times. Its matching antigen is unknown. The origin of this receptor is a man younger than 35 with alopecia areata. Some clones in this sample may be carry-over from other donors' samples. Here the sequenced sample was whole blood, taken in connection with sensitization to the hapten diphenylcyclopropenone (DPC). This rearrangement joins TRBV20-1 to TRBJ2-2; D uncertain. CDR3: CSASGWSGELFF. In nucleotides, the CDR3 is TGCAGTGCTAGTGGGTGGAGCGGGGAGCTGTTTTTT.